Each of the 7 T cell receptor beta chains below was sequenced from the same sample in a study of blood T cell repertoires in COVID-19. Libraries were prepared by immunoSEQ multiplex PCR; TCRdb keeps only in-frame clonotypes and omits some of them. The table lists 250,000 to 300,000 clones, about 90% of them singletons, with about 2.2% in the top ten. The sample taken for sequencing was peripheral blood. These receptors originate from a woman aged 45 to 65 who had recovered from COVID-19.

The V and J genes are TRBV20-1 and TRBJ1-2; possible D gene TRBD1, 5 bases. CDR1 and CDR2 from the germline V gene are DFQATT and SNEGSKA (reference sequence). The CDR3 totals 13 residues. Trimming took off 3 bases at V and 10 bases at J, with 18 bases between the two ends. The CDR3 here is CSASLGWGRDYTF. The CDR3, as DNA: TGCAGTGCTAGTCTGGGGTGGGGGAGGGACTACACCTTC.

The V call is TRBV7-8, the J call TRBJ1-2; possibly TRBD1 for D (6 bases). Trimming removed 10 bases at V and 5 bases at J, with 17 bases between. This CDR3 has 13 residues. Germline lookup yields CDR1 SGHVS and CDR2 FQNEAQ. This CDR3 reads CATAPSGQYGYTF. CDR3 nucleotides: TGTGCCACCGCACCCTCAGGACAGTATGGCTACACCTTC.

This clone was seen a few times. Within the sample, other DNA sequences also encode this same CDR3. This chain uses TRBV12-3 or TRBV12-4 with TRBJ1-2, with a possible D match to TRBD1 (6 bases). V lost 2 bases and J 2 bases, leaving 6 bases between the germline ends. This CDR3 is built from 13 residues. The CDR3 coding sequence is TGTGCCAGCAGTTTACAGGGGAACTATGGCTACACCTTC. It is translated as CASSLQGNYGYTF.

This rearrangement joins TRBV15 to TRBJ2-5; 8 nucleotides align to TRBD2. From germline, CDR1 is LNHNV and CDR2 YYDKDF (reference sequence). V was pared by 1 base and J by 2 bases, with 9 bases of the junction left unmatched. The CDR3 runs 17 residues. CDR3 in DNA: TGTGCCACCAGCAGAGGCTCTTGGGCTAGCGGGCAAGAGACCCAGTACTTC. This translates into CATSRGSWASGQETQYF.

This clone was found many times. J is TRBJ2-7 and V is TRBV29-1, with D perhaps TRBD2 (6 bases). The CDR3 sequence is 14 residues long. The V gene's germline CDR1 is SQVTM and CDR2 ANQGSEA. Trimming removed 0 bases at V and 3 bases at J, with 12 bases between. DNA for the CDR3: TGCAGCGTTGAAGAGGGAGGAGGGGACTACGAGCAGTACTTC. This translates into CSVEEGGGDYEQYF.

J is TRBJ2-1 and V is TRBV15, with 8 bases matching TRBD2. This CDR3 comprises 16 residues. Germline assignment: CDR1 LNHNV and CDR2 YYDKDF (reference sequence). J lost 1 base, V lost 5 bases, and 7 bases had no gene match. The CDR3 DNA reads TGTGCCACCAGCCCCCGGGAGGGGGTTTCCTACAATGAGCAGTTCTTC. Translating it yields CATSPREGVSYNEQFF.

The rearrangement links TRBV28 to TRBJ2-1; D remains unclear. The germline gives CDR1 MDHEN, CDR2 SYDVKM. Trimming took 3 bases from V and 10 from J, leaving 10 bases between them. The CDR3 is 12 amino acids. The DNA of the CDR3 is TGTGCCAGCAGTTTCAGATCCAGGGAGCAGTTCTTC. As protein: CASSFRSREQFF.